This TCR beta chain was identified in a study of tumor T cells in aggressive B-cell lymphoma. The method was immunoSEQ multiplex PCR; TCRdb's version includes in-frame clones alone and lacks a portion of them. The table shows about 11,000 clones, with around 90% occurring only once. CDR3 length equals 14 residues. Germline lookup yields CDR1 MNHNS and CDR2 SASEGT. Trimming stripped 2 bases from V and 7 bases from J, with 14 bases between. The V call is TRBV6-1, the J call TRBJ2-5; D perhaps matches TRBD1 (7 bases). The source material was tumor tissue. This receptor was taken from an adult with diffuse large B cell lymphoma. The chain's CDR3 is CASSEQGGLGTQYF. The CDR3 DNA follows: TGTGCCAGCAGTGAACAGGGGGGACTGGGGACCCAGTACTTC.